A single T cell receptor (beta chain) is shown here with its context. The PCR made use of 60 Vbeta and 13 Jbeta primers. This table comes from immunoSEQ multiplex PCR, and its TCRdb copy is limited to in-frame clones, with some not included. Of 66,000 or so clones listed, roughly 90% are singletons. The data stem from a study of cytomegalovirus exposure and HLA in healthy donors. V gave up 8 bases and J gave up 6 bases; unmatched junction bases: 9. This CDR3 comprises 15 residues. The V gene's germline CDR1 is MGHDK and CDR2 SYGVNS. The chain recombines TRBV25-1 with TRBJ2-2, with 10 bases lining up with TRBD1. Input material: PBMCs. The TCR originated in a man under 40 in good health and CMV-seropositive. The CDR3 DNA sequence: TGTGCCAGCCGCGCGGACAGGGGGATCTCCGGGGAGCTGTTTTTT. This translates into CASRADRGISGELFF. The complete variable domain, with remaining parts taken from reference TRBV25-1 and TRBJ2-2, reads EADIYQTPRYLVIGTGKKITLECSQTMGHDKMYWYQQDPGMELHLIHYSYGVNSTEKGDLSSESTVSRIRTEHFPLTLESARPSHTSQYLCASRADRGISGELFFGEGSRLTVL.